This T cell receptor (beta chain) was found in a study of T cell changes during pregnancy in multiple sclerosis. The length of the CDR3 is 13 residues. Germline V gene lookup returns CDR1 LNHDA and CDR2 SQIVND (reference sequence). V was shortened by 9 bases and J by 3 bases, with 13 bases between the two germline ends. The table came from immunoSEQ multiplex PCR; TCRdb's copy has only in-frame clones and leaves some out. The sample records more than 55,000 clones, 91% being singletons. Material: peripheral blood, obtained after pregnancy. The source is a female donor in good health, enrolled as a control in a pregnancy study. The chain links TRBV19 to TRBJ2-3; D is possibly TRBD1 (6 bases). The DNA of the CDR3 is TGTGCCAGCGGGGAACAGGGAACAGATACGCAGTATTTT. This sequence encodes CASGEQGTDTQYF.